These 9 T cell receptor beta chains came from one sample sequenced in a study of early T cells in non-severe SARS-CoV-2 infection. TCRdb recomputed calls from the 5' RACE reads with MiXCR, one row per CDR3 protein. The sample carries 45,000 to 75,000 distinct CDR3 sequences, 10% to 15% recorded once. Source material: whole blood. The receptors come from an adult who was a healthcare worker with PCR-confirmed SARS-CoV-2 infection or an uninfected control (not recorded which).

The chain is built from TRBV20-1 and TRBJ2-1; D is unclear. CDR3 length: 17 amino acids. Between the trimmed V and J ends, which lost 5 bases and 3 bases, there was a span of 23 bases. Germline V gene sequence: CDR1 DFQATT, CDR2 SNEGSKA (reference sequence). CDR3 sequence: CSAPMATNTYLYNEQFF. As DNA, the CDR3 is TGCAGTGCTCCCATGGCCACAAACACCTACCTCTACAATGAGCAGTTCTTC.

V gene TRBV6-5 combines with J gene TRBJ2-2; 12 bases map to TRBD2. This CDR3 region has 16 residues. V dropped 5 bases and J dropped 2; count of bases not matched to a gene: 3. Germline CDR1 MNHEY, CDR2 SVGAGI. CDR3 nucleotides: TGTGCCAGCAGTCCGACTAGCGGGGGAAACACCGGGGAGCTGTTTTTT. This sequence encodes CASSPTSGGNTGELFF.

This clonotype was seen many times. V is TRBV7-3 and J is TRBJ1-1; unclear D gene. The CDR3 has 13 residues. Trimming took off 1 base at V and 1 base at J, with 4 bases between the two ends. The germline gives CDR1 SGHTA, CDR2 FQGTGA. The CDR3 region has the DNA TGTGCCAGCAGCTTAATGGGGAACACTGAAGCTTTCTTT. Translated, it gives CASSLMGNTEAFF.

There are many counts of this clonotype. The chain couples TRBV7-3 to TRBJ1-1; no reliable D call. The V gene's germline CDR1 is SGHTA and CDR2 FQGTGA. V lost 5 bases and J 7 bases, leaving 14 bases between the germline ends. The CDR3 loop spans 13 amino acids. CDR3 protein: CASSPNRGLEAFF. CDR3 bases: TGTGCCAGCAGCCCCAACAGAGGGCTTGAAGCTTTCTTT.

DNA of the CDR3: TGTGCCAGCAGCCAAGCCGGGACAGAAAATTCACCCCTCCACTTT. Its protein is CASSQAGTENSPLHF. The rearrangement joins TRBV3-1 to TRBJ1-6; 7 nucleotides align to TRBD1. Germline CDR1 LGHDT, CDR2 YNNKEL (reference sequence). CDR3 size: 15 residues. Trimming at V came to 1 base and at J to 7 bases, leaving 4 bases not matched to a gene.

The V gene is TRBV3-1, the J gene TRBJ1-6; no definite D call. CDR3 size: 13 residues. Germline CDR1 reads LGHDT; CDR2 reads YNNKEL (reference sequence). Trimming pared 4 bases from V and 9 bases from J, leaving 10 bases between. The CDR3: CASSPGTFSPLHF. CDR3 coding DNA: TGTGCCAGCAGCCCCGGAACCTTTTCACCCCTCCACTTT.

The table lists this clonotype with a few counts. This chain joins TRBV20-1 and TRBJ2-7; 8 bases are shared with TRBD1. Trimming at V came to 6 bases and at J to 6 bases, leaving 16 bases not matched to a gene. The CDR3 spans 15 residues. The germline CDR1 and CDR2 sequences are DFQATT and SNEGSKA (reference sequence). The DNA of the CDR3 is TGCAGTGCCGCAGGGGGCAGGGATTCGCATCGCGAGCAGTACTTC. Translating it yields CSAAGGRDSHREQYF.

This sequence joins TRBV10-1 and TRBJ2-3; D remains ambiguous. Trimming removed 3 bases at V and 2 bases at J, with 6 bases between. Germline CDR1 and CDR2: WNHNN and SYGVQD (reference sequence). The CDR3 totals 13 residues. CDR3 sequence: CASSDTSTDTQYF. The CDR3 region has the DNA TGCGCCAGCAGTGACACTTCCACAGATACGCAGTATTTT.

This clonotype was counted ten times or more. This chain uses TRBV12-3 or TRBV12-4 with TRBJ2-1; 8 bases fit TRBD2. There are 14 residues in the CDR3. The V segment lost 6 bases and the J segment 5 bases; nucleotides outside the gene matches: 6. This CDR3 is CASRNTSGHNEQFF. For the CDR3, the DNA is TGTGCCAGCAGGAATACTAGCGGACACAATGAGCAGTTCTTC.